This TCR beta chain emerged from a study of blood T cell repertoires in COVID-19. Turning to the study itself: Whether acute or convalescent, the COVID-19 samples came from the United States, Italy and Spain. T cells, B-cell-depleted T cells, or PBMCs provided the cDNA or gDNA that served as material.

In the authors' workflow: The assay estimated nucleated cells by amplifying reference gene primers. Clones were sequenced by immunoSEQ multiplex PCR, and TCRdb holds only the in-frame ones, with some missing. That table gives V, J and clone size, and the DNA gave D and trimming. The repertoire has around 150,000 clones, around 76% of them found once; the top ten carry 4.2%. The germline V gene has CDR1 LNHDA and CDR2 SQIVND (reference sequence). V shed 10 bases, J shed 2 bases, and the junction held 8 bases outside the gene matches. The length of the CDR3 is 14 residues. The gene calls are TRBV19 and TRBJ2-3; 8 bases fit TRBD2. The clonotype originates from a man aged 55 to 70 with acute or convalescent COVID-19. Material for sequencing was peripheral blood. CDR3 loop: CATRAGVVTDTQYF. The CDR3 coding sequence is TGTGCCACCAGAGCGGGAGTTGTCACAGATACGCAGTATTTT.